These T cell receptor beta chains were read from a single sample in a study of blood T cell repertoires in COVID-19. The repertoire was sequenced with immunoSEQ multiplex PCR; TCRdb's copy has only in-frame clones and lacks some. The sample has about 120,000 clones, approximately 90% seen once; the top ten hold 1.8%. The sequenced sample was peripheral blood. The receptors were gathered from a human donor with active COVID-19. The donor label of this sample is uncertain. Each CDR3 is given with its conserved first and last residue. A D gene is named only where the DNA matches it firmly. A clone size is listed for some rows: how often the clone was seen (once, few, many), or a class if it is expanded.

TRBV5-1,.,TRBJ1-3,.,CASSLVTGAGNTIYF,TGCGCCAGCAGCTTGGTGACAGGTGCCGGAAACACCATATATTTT
TRBV30,once,TRBJ2-3,TRBD2,CAWSKSGGLDTQYF,TGTGCCTGGAGTAAGAGCGGGGGATTAGATACGCAGTATTTT
TRBV6-2/TRBV6-3,.,TRBJ2-5,TRBD2,CASSRRSGALKTQYF,TGTGCCAGCAGTCGTCGTAGCGGGGCTTTGAAGACCCAGTACTTC
TRBV18,.,TRBJ2-5,.,CASSPNSQETQYF,TGTGCCAGCTCACCAAACAGCCAAGAGACCCAGTACTTC
TRBV5-1,.,TRBJ2-5,TRBD1,CASSLDTGGRETQYF,TGCGCCAGCAGCTTGGATACAGGGGGGAGGGAGACCCAGTACTTC
TRBV7-2,.,TRBJ1-4,.,CASSGLTVINEKLFF,TGTGCCAGCAGCGGATTGACAGTGATTAATGAAAAACTGTTTTTT
TRBV12-3/TRBV12-4,.,TRBJ1-5,.,CASSWGPNQPQHF,TGTGCCAGCAGCTGGGGCCCCAATCAGCCCCAGCATTTT
TRBV7-6,.,TRBJ1-6,.,CASSLKGYAEMGNSPLHF,TGTGCCAGCAGCCTCAAGGGGTACGCCGAGATGGGCAATTCACCCCTCCACTTT
TRBV5-1,.,TRBJ2-5,TRBD2,CASSWLAGGGETQYF,TGCGCCAGCAGCTGGCTAGCGGGGGGAGGAGAGACCCAGTACTTC
TRBV28,.,TRBJ1-3,.,CASSFTGRGLSGNTIYF,TGTGCCAGCAGTTTCACCGGCCGGGGACTCTCTGGAAACACCATATATTTT
TRBV7-2,.,TRBJ2-3,TRBD2,CASRTLAGRTDTQYF,TGTGCCAGCAGAACACTAGCGGGGCGCACAGATACGCAGTATTTT
TRBV15,.,TRBJ1-1,TRBD1,CATSRTANRGDTEAFF,TGTGCCACCAGCAGGACTGCTAACAGGGGGGACACTGAAGCTTTCTTT
TRBV7-9,once,TRBJ1-2,TRBD1,CASSLGQGARYGYTF,TGTGCCAGCAGCCTGGGGCAGGGGGCTAGATATGGCTACACCTTC
TRBV18,.,TRBJ2-1,TRBD2,CASWAGTSGVNEQFF,TGTGCCAGCTGGGCCGGGACTAGCGGTGTCAATGAGCAGTTCTTC
TRBV7-6,.,TRBJ2-3,TRBD2,CASSPIGGNTDTQYF,TGTGCCAGCAGTCCTATCGGGGGGAACACAGATACGCAGTATTTT
TRBV5-1,.,TRBJ2-1,TRBD2,CASSLPGGYNEQFF,TGCGCCAGCAGCTTGCCGGGAGGCTACAATGAGCAGTTCTTC
TRBV6-2/TRBV6-3,once,TRBJ2-1,TRBD2,CASSLAGADNEQFF,TGTGCCAGCAGTCTAGCGGGGGCCGACAATGAGCAGTTCTTC
TRBV4-1,.,TRBJ2-3,TRBD1,CALTGGQGPDTQYF,TGCGCCCTCACTGGAGGACAGGGGCCAGATACGCAGTATTTT
TRBV11-2,.,TRBJ2-1,.,CASSFRQKQFF,TGTGCCAGCAGCTTCCGCCAGAAGCAGTTCTTC
TRBV27,many,TRBJ2-7,TRBD1,CATRTRGRLYEQYF,TGTGCCACTAGGACCAGGGGGCGCCTCTACGAGCAGTACTTC
TRBV5-1,.,TRBJ2-5,TRBD2,CASSLGLAGRQETQYF,TGCGCCAGCAGCTTGGGACTAGCGGGGCGCCAAGAGACCCAGTACTTC
TRBV4-1,.,TRBJ1-4,.,CASSQDNAGGNEKLFF,TGCGCCAGCAGCCAAGATAATGCGGGCGGGAATGAAAAACTGTTTTTT
TRBV1,.,TRBJ2-5,.,CTSSQDQPSGDQETQYF,TGCACCAGCAGCCAAGATCAGCCTAGCGGGGACCAAGAGACCCAGTACTTC
TRBV2,.,TRBJ2-5,.,CASSAIQGNLGETQYF,TGTGCCAGCAGTGCAATACAGGGAAATTTGGGAGAGACCCAGTACTTC
TRBV6-2/TRBV6-3,.,TRBJ2-2,.,CASSYYRANTGELFF,TGTGCCAGCAGTTACTACAGGGCGAACACCGGGGAGCTGTTTTTT
TRBV6-6,.,TRBJ1-6,TRBD1,CASSYDRVVSPLHF,TGTGCCAGCAGTTACGACAGGGTCGTCTCACCCCTCCACTTT
TRBV6-5,.,TRBJ1-3,.,CASSYLPRIGNTIYF,TGTGCCAGCAGTTACTTGCCGAGGATTGGAAACACCATATATTTT
TRBV21-1,.,TRBJ2-1,.,CASNLSRPERGRKEQFF,TGTGCCAGCAACCTCTCTCGCCCTGAGCGGGGGCGAAAAGAGCAGTTCTTC
TRBV28,.,TRBJ1-1,TRBD1,CASSFVLWVGRRTKDREDTEAFF,TGTGCCAGCAGTTTTGTATTATGGGTGGGGCGGCGGACTAAGGACAGGGAGGACACTGAAGCTTTCTTT
TRBV12-3/TRBV12-4,.,TRBJ1-1,.,CASSLRGNTEAFF,TGTGCCAGCAGTTTACGGGGGAACACTGAAGCTTTCTTT
TRBV7-9,.,TRBJ2-3,.,CASSPWRVRTDTQYF,TGTGCCAGCAGCCCTTGGCGGGTTCGCACAGATACGCAGTATTTT
TRBV27,.,TRBJ2-2,TRBD2,CASSFGGANTGELFF,TGTGCCAGCAGTTTCGGGGGGGCGAACACCGGGGAGCTGTTTTTT
TRBV27,once,TRBJ2-1,TRBD2,CASSSGLAGSEQFF,TGTGCCAGCAGTTCGGGACTAGCGGGTTCTGAGCAGTTCTTC
TRBV5-4,.,TRBJ2-5,TRBD2,CASTVLAGQETQYF,TGTGCCAGCACCGTACTAGCGGGTCAAGAGACCCAGTACTTC
TRBV5-1,.,TRBJ2-5,.,CASSLIAQQETQYF,TGCGCCAGCAGCTTGATCGCCCAGCAAGAGACCCAGTACTTC
TRBV6-5,.,TRBJ2-7,TRBD1,CASSYSWTGGSYEQYF,TGTGCCAGCAGTTACTCATGGACAGGGGGCTCCTACGAGCAGTACTTC
TRBV11-2,.,TRBJ2-6,.,CASSLKTGSGANVLTF,TGTGCCAGCAGCTTAAAAACAGGGTCTGGGGCCAACGTCCTGACTTTC
TRBV27,.,TRBJ2-5,.,CASSLLLGETQYF,TGTGCCAGCAGTTTACTTCTCGGGGAGACCCAGTACTTC
TRBV2,.,TRBJ2-1,.,CASKWDGSLNEQFF,TGTGCCAGCAAATGGGACGGGAGCCTCAATGAGCAGTTCTTC
TRBV19,.,TRBJ1-1,TRBD1,CASSILTGREAFF,TGTGCCAGTAGTATTCTGACAGGGCGGGAAGCTTTCTTT
TRBV6-5,once,TRBJ1-2,TRBD1,CASSLSTGASGYTF,TGTGCCAGCAGCCTCTCTACAGGGGCGTCTGGCTACACCTTC
TRBV7-2,.,TRBJ2-7,.,CASSLNGERTTSYEQYF,TGTGCCAGCAGCTTAAATGGGGAACGGACTACATCCTACGAGCAGTACTTC